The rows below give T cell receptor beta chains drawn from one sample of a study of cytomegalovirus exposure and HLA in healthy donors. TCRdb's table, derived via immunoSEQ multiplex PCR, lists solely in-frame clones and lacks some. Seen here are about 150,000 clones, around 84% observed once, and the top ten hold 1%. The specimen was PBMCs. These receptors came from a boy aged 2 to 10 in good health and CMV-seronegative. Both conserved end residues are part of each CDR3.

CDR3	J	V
CASSYTTGIEQFF	TRBJ2-1	TRBV6-6
CASSRTGGEMNTEAFF	TRBJ1-1	TRBV9
CASIRAGELFF	TRBJ2-2	TRBV6-1
CASSDPGTTNTGELFF	TRBJ2-2	TRBV10-1
CASGAPGQTNEKLFF	TRBJ1-4	TRBV7-9
CASSHGTGKNNEQFF	TRBJ2-1	TRBV4-1
CATSISFTSGQETQYF	TRBJ2-5	TRBV15
CASSFTAKRTYEQYF	TRBJ2-7	TRBV5-6
CAISESGQGWSSYNSPLHF	TRBJ1-6	TRBV10-3
CASSLQGRSGNQPQHF	TRBJ1-5	TRBV5-4
CASKMALAGTYEQYF	TRBJ2-7	TRBV19
CASSLSGSSGETQYF	TRBJ2-5	TRBV7-9
CAISEFVFGVGETQYF	TRBJ2-5	TRBV10-3
CASSRNRVEGQPQHF	TRBJ1-5	TRBV5-5
CASSFPSQGPLNEQFF	TRBJ2-1	TRBV27
CASSLGREGENIQYF	TRBJ2-4	TRBV7-9
CASSIRTSGRTDTQYF	TRBJ2-3	TRBV6-6
CASSDGTSEYNEQFF	TRBJ2-1	TRBV6-4
CASSDRHYGYTF	TRBJ1-2	TRBV19
CATSRPGGVGTGELFF	TRBJ2-2	TRBV15
CVRSLAGQGLYYEQYF	TRBJ2-7	TRBV7-5
CASSLGGSLSSYNSPLHF	TRBJ1-6	TRBV5-1
CASSSVSRTGETQYF	TRBJ2-5	TRBV5-6
CASRGTGVRVNTEAFF	TRBJ1-1	TRBV28
CASSPDSLNTEAFF	TRBJ1-1	TRBV7-9
CASSKGLDYGYTF	TRBJ1-2	TRBV2
CATSRRTGGDGDTQYF	TRBJ2-3	TRBV15
CASSLQGGSGYNEQFF	TRBJ2-1	TRBV11-2
CASSLSKGLAGGNEQFF	TRBJ2-1	TRBV5-1
CATLTPGQRPETQYF	TRBJ2-5	TRBV6-1
CSFRGLQSSSSTDTQYF	TRBJ2-3	TRBV29-1
CATSLGGARADTQYF	TRBJ2-3	TRBV15
CASSNPPLSTGEDGYGYTF	TRBJ1-2	TRBV19
CASSDRGFNTGELFF	TRBJ2-2	TRBV9
CASSIVGQGADQPQHF	TRBJ1-5	TRBV19
CAWSVQGDTIYF	TRBJ1-3	TRBV30
CASSLRSIGRGRSDTQYF	TRBJ2-3	TRBV5-1
CASSPRLAGGPGEQFF	TRBJ2-1	TRBV5-1
CASSADSLTETQYF	TRBJ2-5	TRBV9
CASSEGAGGVNTEAFF	TRBJ1-1	TRBV25-1
CVRSLARQGNTEAFF	TRBJ1-1	TRBV7-5
CASSRDILGSNQPQHF	TRBJ1-5	TRBV28
CASRKDSLNTEAFF	TRBJ1-1	TRBV5-1
CASSADYNQPQHF	TRBJ1-5	TRBV2
CAWSGGGRGSTDTQYF	TRBJ2-3	TRBV30
CASSLRAGDAGANVLTF	TRBJ2-6	TRBV5-5